This TCR beta chain was identified in a study of cytomegalovirus exposure and HLA in healthy donors. As for the study in general: Previous work identified 95 million to 120 million unique TCR beta sequences from roughly 170 million T cells.

Germline V gene sequence: CDR1 SGHTA, CDR2 FQGNSA. The CDR3 is 16 residues long. The V end was cut by 2 bases, the J end by 0 bases, with 11 bases between. Findings and limits, study-wide: In a later analysis, a missense DCLRE1C variant was linked to TCR beta V- and J-gene trimming. Later analysis identified about 15,000 TCR beta sequences associated with HLA alleles, using a false discovery rate threshold of 0.05. CMV serostatus was the only recorded immune exposure for donors.

Primers included in the PCR were 60 Vbeta and 13 Jbeta primers. Repertoires were generated with immunoSEQ multiplex PCR, while TCRdb's copy carries only in-frame clones and drops some. Its clone listing holds 170,000 or so clones. As to this clone: The antigen remains undetermined.

The receptor was derived from a man in his thirties or forties in good health and CMV-seronegative. Input material: PBMCs. The chain employs TRBV7-2 and TRBJ2-1; perhaps TRBD2 as D (6 bases). The CDR3 loop is CASSLQSGLSYNEQFF. The CDR3 bases are TGTGCCAGCAGCTTACAGAGCGGGCTCTCCTACAATGAGCAGTTCTTC.